What follows is one T cell receptor (beta chain) and its context. These data originate in a study of shared clonotypes between healthy human individuals. Across the study: A couple of women and a few men aged 18 to 49 served as donors.

CDR1 and CDR2 (germline): LNHDA, SQIVND (reference sequence). Trimming cost V 6 bases and J 1 base, with 10 bases left between them. This CDR3 is 13 amino acids long. Genomic DNA (from each subset) was split evenly across several immunoSEQ plates. In the study's own analysis: ImmunoSEQ yielded junction-only sequences lacking quality scores, so filtering differed. Some clones are missing from TCRdb's copy, which holds only in-frame ones; the method was immunoSEQ multiplex PCR. V, J and clone size are taken as reported in that table, and D and trimming were inferred from the DNA itself. In the table there are about a million clones, roughly 80% of which are singletons.

The sequencing sample was made of memory CD4+ T cells sorted from blood. The subset denotes: CD45RA-negative fraction. This receptor was obtained from a man aged 18 to 30 in good health. The gene calls are TRBV19 and TRBJ2-7; no definite D call. Here the CDR3 reads CASRNTASYEQYF. CDR3 DNA: TGTGCCAGTAGAAATACAGCGTCCTACGAGCAGTACTTC.